This passage covers 27 T cell receptor beta chains from one sample sequenced in a study of blood T cell repertoires in COVID-19. Here immunoSEQ multiplex PCR was the method, and the copy in TCRdb shows in-frame clones only, minus some. The repertoire holds 150,000 to 200,000 clones, approximately 81% seen once, with more than 12% in the top ten. The sequencing input was peripheral blood. The receptors stem from a woman aged 70 to 79 with COVID-19, enrolled during active disease.

This chain links TRBV20-1 with TRBJ1-3; D may be TRBD1 (5 bases). This CDR3 has 15 residues. Germline V gives CDR1 DFQATT, CDR2 SNEGSKA (reference sequence). Trimming removed 3 bases from V and 0 bases from J, with 12 bases in between. For the CDR3, the DNA is TGCAGTGCTAGTAAGGGGAAAAGCTCTGGAAACACCATATATTTT. Its protein is CSASKGKSSGNTIYF.

This chain links TRBV2 with TRBJ2-7; 11 nucleotides agree with TRBD2. Looked up from germline, CDR1 is SNHLY and CDR2 is FYNNEI. This CDR3 comprises 14 residues. V was pared by 6 bases and J by 4 bases, with 5 bases of the junction left unmatched. This chain's CDR3 is CASRGTSGGYEQYV. CDR3 coding DNA: TGTGCCAGCAGGGGGACTAGCGGTGGGTACGAGCAGTACGTC.

A remark on this clone: Other DNA sequences in this sample translate to the same CDR3. V and J are TRBV18 and TRBJ1-1; D may be TRBD1 (5 bases). Germline V gene data show CDR1 as KGHSH and CDR2 as LQKENI. This CDR3 is built from 13 residues. Trimming cost V 6 bases and J 0 bases, with 8 bases left between them. This CDR3 reads CASSLQVNTEAFF. The CDR3 nucleotides are TGTGCCAGCTCTTTACAGGTGAACACTGAAGCTTTCTTT.

The chain is built from TRBV4-1 and TRBJ1-2, with a tentative D call TRBD1 (6 bases). Between the trimmed V and J ends, which lost 4 bases and 1 base, there was a span of 10 bases. The CDR3 length is 14 residues. Germline V gene lookup returns CDR1 MGHRA and CDR2 YSYEKL. The CDR3 DNA sequence: TGCGCCAGCAGCCGTGGGGGCCTTAACTATGGCTACACCTTC. Protein product: CASSRGGLNYGYTF.

This clone was seen only a few times. The chain combines TRBV10-3 with TRBJ2-3, with D tentatively TRBD1 (5 bases). V shed 7 bases and J shed 6 bases, with 14 bases lying between them. The CDR3 is 13 amino acids. Per the germline V gene, CDR1 is ENHRY and CDR2 is SYGVKD. In DNA form, the CDR3 reads TGTGCCATCAATGTTCAGGGTGCCGATACGCAGTATTTT. It codes for CAINVQGADTQYF.

This clone came up once. The chain is built from TRBV3-1 (or the pseudogene TRBV3-2) and TRBJ2-7, with unresolved D. Deletions cut 1 base from V and 4 bases from J, with 8 bases between. The germline CDR1 and CDR2 sequences are LGHDT and YNNKEL (reference sequence). This CDR3 region has 13 residues. CDR3 nucleotide sequence: TGTGCCAGCAGCCAAGGTACGGGTTACGAGCAGTACGTC. Translation gives CASSQGTGYEQYV.

The chain carries TRBV5-1 and TRBJ1-1; possibly TRBD1 for D (5 bases). The CDR3 has 14 residues. Germline CDR1 and CDR2: SGHRS and YFSETQ. V was shortened by 4 bases and J by 14 bases, with 24 bases between the two germline ends. The chain's CDR3 is CASSDLEVRGTGFF. CDR3 in DNA: TGCGCCAGCAGCGATCTAGAGGTACGGGGGACGGGGTTCTTT.

The rearrangement links TRBV27 to TRBJ2-3, with TRBD2 matching over 13 bases. V trimming: 6 bases; J trimming: 2 bases; junction bases outside the gene matches: 11. The CDR3 extends over 18 amino acids. The germline V gene has CDR1 MNHEY and CDR2 SMNVEV (reference sequence). The CDR3 sequence: CASSQRTGTSGITDTQYF. The CDR3 DNA sequence: TGTGCCAGCAGCCAGAGAACCGGGACTAGCGGGATCACAGATACGCAGTATTTT.

This chain uses TRBV7-8 with TRBJ1-1, with D perhaps matching TRBD1 (6 bases). Germline CDR1 and CDR2: SGHVS and FQNEAQ. The CDR3 spans 13 residues. The V end was cut by 6 bases, the J end by 4 bases, with 12 bases between. CDR3 in amino acids: CASRRRGGTEAFF. As DNA, the CDR3 is TGTGCCAGCAGACGTAGGGGGGGCACTGAAGCTTTCTTT.

This sequence joins TRBV12-3 or TRBV12-4 and TRBJ2-7, with no clear D. The CDR3 extends over 12 amino acids. Trimming shortened V by 0 bases and J by 6 bases, and 6 bases separated the two germline ends. In DNA form, the CDR3 reads TGTGCCAGCAGTTTAGCGCTCGGCGAGCAGTACTTC. It codes for CASSLALGEQYF.

This clone turned up a few times. The J gene is TRBJ2-7, the V gene TRBV7-2; 8 bases fit TRBD2. V was pared by 4 bases and J by 6 bases, with 11 bases of the junction left unmatched. The CDR3 has 15 residues. The germline gives CDR1 SGHTA, CDR2 FQGNSA. The CDR3 region is CASSSKRETGFEQYF. DNA of the CDR3: TGTGCCAGCAGCTCCAAGCGGGAGACGGGGTTCGAGCAGTACTTC.

This clone has just a few counts. This sequence joins TRBV7-9 and TRBJ2-3, with D perhaps TRBD2 (5 bases). Germline lookup yields CDR1 SEHNR and CDR2 FQNEAQ (reference sequence). V was shortened by 5 bases and J by 0 bases, with 12 bases between the two germline ends. The CDR3 is 15 residues long. The CDR3 nucleotides read TGTGCCAGCAGCCTACGATCGGGGAGCACAGATACGCAGTATTTT. Its translation is CASSLRSGSTDTQYF.

This clone was seen a handful of times. The sample holds other DNA sequences that translate to the same CDR3. J is TRBJ1-5 and V is TRBV5-1; D is ambiguous. The CDR3 totals 14 residues. Germline loops: CDR1 SGHRS, CDR2 YFSETQ. The V end lost 2 bases, the J end lost 2 bases, and 8 bases lay between the germline ends. The CDR3 here is CASSLEGGNQPQHF. CDR3 DNA: TGCGCCAGCAGCTTAGAGGGAGGCAATCAGCCCCAGCATTTT.

J is TRBJ2-5 and V is TRBV10-3; tentative D call: TRBD1 (5 bases). The CDR3 loop spans 16 amino acids. V shed 0 bases and J shed 2 bases, with 13 bases lying between them. Per the germline V gene, CDR1 is ENHRY and CDR2 is SYGVKD. The DNA of the CDR3 is TGTGCCATCAGTGAGTCAGGGGTCACACTTCAAGAGACCCAGTACTTC. Its protein is CAISESGVTLQETQYF.

This rearrangement joins TRBV5-1 to TRBJ1-2; 7 bases are a match to TRBD1. The CDR3 has 14 amino acids. Germline V lookup: CDR1 SGHRS, CDR2 YFSETQ. Trimming cost V 0 bases and J 5 bases; bases outside gene matches: 4. In nucleotides, the CDR3 is TGCGCCAGCAGCTTGGCCGAGGGGGCTTATGGCTACACCTTC. It is translated as CASSLAEGAYGYTF.

The chain couples TRBV6-9 to TRBJ2-7; D is uncertain. The CDR3 is 11 amino acids. The germline V and J ends were trimmed by 8 bases and 1 base, with 6 bases remaining between them. Germline CDR1 and CDR2: MNHGY and SVAAGI. CDR3 nucleotide sequence: TGTGCCAGCTGGCGGTCCTACGAGCAGTACGTC. Translation gives CASWRSYEQYV.

The genes are TRBV2 and TRBJ2-5, with TRBD1 as a possible D gene (6 bases). Germline lookup yields CDR1 SNHLY and CDR2 FYNNEI. This CDR3 contains 16 residues. The V and J ends lost 6 bases and 2 bases respectively, with 19 bases between them. As DNA, the CDR3 is TGTGCCAGCAGCGGATCCGCTCAGGGGCTGCAAGAGACCCAGTACTTC. Its translation: CASSGSAQGLQETQYF.

The chain combines TRBV27 with TRBJ2-2; no clear D gene. Germline assignment: CDR1 MNHEY and CDR2 SMNVEV (reference sequence). V gave up 4 bases and J gave up 3 bases, with 12 bases separating them. The CDR3 has 15 residues. Here the CDR3 DNA reads TGTGCCAGCAGTTACCTCTCCCAGGACACCGGGGAGCTGTTTTTT. Protein sequence: CASSYLSQDTGELFF.

This chain connects TRBV28 to TRBJ1-5, with TRBD1 identical over 7 bases. The CDR3 runs 15 residues. Germline V lookup: CDR1 MDHEN, CDR2 SYDVKM. J gave up 1 base and V 6 bases, and 6 bases lay outside the gene matches. This CDR3 reads CASRTDRVSNQPQHF. DNA for the CDR3: TGTGCCAGCAGAACCGACAGGGTCAGCAATCAGCCCCAGCATTTT.

The rearrangement links TRBV2 to TRBJ2-5; the D is unclear. This CDR3 region has 14 residues. Trimming removed 6 bases at V and 2 bases at J, with 13 bases between. Germline lookup yields CDR1 SNHLY and CDR2 FYNNEI. The CDR3 DNA is TGTGCCAGCAGGGTGCTAGGTATTCAAGAGACCCAGTACTTC. This codes for CASRVLGIQETQYF.

The CDR3 loop reads CAIGTGGAGNTIYF. CDR3 coding DNA: TGTGCCATCGGGACAGGAGGCGCTGGAAACACCATATATTTT. This sequence joins TRBV10-3 and TRBJ1-3, with 8 bases lining up with TRBD1. Germline V gene lookup returns CDR1 ENHRY and CDR2 SYGVKD. With 8 bases clipped from V and 2 bases from J, the junction kept 5 bases outside the gene matches. CDR3 size: 14 residues.

The chain couples TRBV12-3 or TRBV12-4 to TRBJ2-5; a weak D match, TRBD2 (5 bases). Trimming took off 7 bases at V and 5 bases at J, with 14 bases between the two ends. The CDR3 has 13 residues. The CDR3 loop is CASTTSGGETQYF. Here the CDR3 DNA reads TGTGCCAGCACCACAAGCGGTGGGGAGACCCAGTACTTC.

The chain has TRBV10-1 and TRBJ2-2; 7 bases are a match to TRBD2. Trimming removed 11 bases from V and 6 bases from J; junction bases left unmatched: 9. Germline lookup yields CDR1 WNHNN and CDR2 SYGVQD (reference sequence). The CDR3 is 13 residues long. CDR3 sequence: CAPREGLAGELFF. Written as DNA, the CDR3 is TGCGCCCCCAGGGAGGGGTTGGCCGGGGAGCTGTTTTTT.

The V call is TRBV5-1, the J call TRBJ2-2, with unresolved D. Trimming cost V 7 bases and J 0 bases, with 13 bases left between them. This CDR3 region has 15 residues. The V gene's germline CDR1 is SGHRS and CDR2 YFSETQ. As DNA, the CDR3 is TGCGCCAGCTCACCACAGAATTCGAACACCGGGGAGCTGTTTTTT. Translation: CASSPQNSNTGELFF.

J is TRBJ1-6 and V is TRBV7-9, with TRBD1 matching 9 bases. CDR3 length: 14 residues. Looked up from germline, CDR1 is SEHNR and CDR2 is FQNEAQ (reference sequence). The trim removed 1 base at V and 10 bases at J, leaving 2 bases unmatched. This chain's CDR3 is CASSLEQGASPLHF. In DNA form, the CDR3 reads TGTGCCAGCAGCTTAGAACAGGGGGCCTCACCCCTCCACTTT.

CDR3 DNA: TGTGCCAGTAGTCACAGGGTGTTGAACAATGAGCAGTTCTTC. Its protein product is CASSHRVLNNEQFF. This chain uses TRBV19 with TRBJ2-1; the D gene is possibly TRBD1 (6 bases). From germline, CDR1 is LNHDA and CDR2 SQIVND (reference sequence). The CDR3 has 14 amino acids. Trimming removed 5 bases from V and 5 bases from J, with 13 bases in between.

About this clone: Within the sample, other DNA sequences also encode this same CDR3. The chain recombines TRBV18 with TRBJ1-6, with 8 nucleotides matching TRBD1. CDR3 length: 15 amino acids. Germline CDR1 reads KGHSH; CDR2 reads LQKENI. Trimming took 3 bases from V and 6 from J; bases not matched to a gene: 4. CDR3 nucleotide sequence: TGTGCCAGCTCACCCGGACAGGGCGGTAATTCACCCCTCCACTTT. This translates into CASSPGQGGNSPLHF.